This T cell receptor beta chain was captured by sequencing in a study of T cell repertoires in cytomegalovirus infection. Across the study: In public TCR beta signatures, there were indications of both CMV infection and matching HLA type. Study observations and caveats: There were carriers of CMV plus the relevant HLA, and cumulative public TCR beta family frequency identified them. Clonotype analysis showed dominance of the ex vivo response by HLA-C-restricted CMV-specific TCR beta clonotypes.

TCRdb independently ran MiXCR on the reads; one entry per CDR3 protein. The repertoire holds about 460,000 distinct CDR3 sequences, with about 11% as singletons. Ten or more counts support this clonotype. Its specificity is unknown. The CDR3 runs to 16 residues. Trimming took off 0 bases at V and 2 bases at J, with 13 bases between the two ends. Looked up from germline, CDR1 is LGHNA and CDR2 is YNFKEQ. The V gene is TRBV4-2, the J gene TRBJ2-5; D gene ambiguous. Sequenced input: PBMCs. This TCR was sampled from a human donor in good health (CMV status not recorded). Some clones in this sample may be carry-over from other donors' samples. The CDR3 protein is CASSQDSDGRQETQYF. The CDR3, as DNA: TGTGCCAGCAGCCAAGATTCGGACGGGCGGCAAGAGACCCAGTACTTC.